Presented here are 12 T cell receptor beta chains from one specimen sequenced in a study of T cell responses to AZD1222 COVID-19 vaccine. Clones were sequenced by immunoSEQ multiplex PCR, and TCRdb holds only the in-frame ones, with some missing. The table lists some 42,000 clones, approximately 83% of them singletons, with roughly 18% in the top ten. The sequencing here drew on peripheral blood, taken 28 days after the second AZD1222 dose. The source is an adult who received the AZD1222 COVID-19 vaccine.

The genes are TRBV5-1 and TRBJ2-7, with D perhaps TRBD2 (6 bases). Germline V gives CDR1 SGHRS, CDR2 YFSETQ. This CDR3 contains 14 residues. V was pared by 0 bases and J by 6 bases, with 13 bases between. This CDR3 reads CASSLALAFGEQYF. DNA for the CDR3: TGCGCCAGCAGCTTGGCACTAGCCTTCGGCGAGCAGTACTTC.

This chain connects TRBV19 to TRBJ1-2; D is unresolved. The CDR3 covers 14 residues. Per germline, CDR1 LNHDA and CDR2 SQIVND (reference sequence). With 8 bases removed from V and 6 bases from J, the gap between germline ends came to 19 bases. The CDR3 sequence is CASQSSFASNGYTF. CDR3 bases: TGTGCCAGTCAGTCGAGTTTTGCATCCAATGGCTACACCTTC.

This clone has a handful of counts. The rearrangement joins TRBV15 to TRBJ1-5; no clear D gene. Trimming stripped 2 bases from V and 5 bases from J, with 10 bases between. Germline lookup yields CDR1 LNHNV and CDR2 YYDKDF (reference sequence). The CDR3 runs to 14 residues. In DNA form, the CDR3 reads TGTGCCACCAGCAGACCAGACGGGCATCAGCCCCAGCATTTT. Translated: CATSRPDGHQPQHF.

This sequence joins TRBV6-1 and TRBJ1-2, with TRBD1 matching 11 bases. This CDR3 spans 15 amino acids. CDR1 is MNHNS and CDR2 is SASEGT in the germline V gene. Trimming took 2 bases from V and 4 from J; bases not matched to a gene: 3. The CDR3, as DNA: TGTGCCAGCAGTGAAAGGACAGGGGGCGTCTATGGCTACACCTTC. The encoded protein is CASSERTGGVYGYTF.

This clone came up a few times. The genes are TRBV30 and TRBJ1-2; D is perhaps TRBD1 (5 bases). Germline assignment: CDR1 GTSNPN and CDR2 SVGIG (reference sequence). The CDR3 is 14 amino acids. Trimming took 3 bases from V and 8 from J, leaving 19 bases between them. CDR3 loop: CAWRGPGRSRGYTF. CDR3 bases: TGTGCCTGGAGGGGTCCGGGACGATCTCGGGGCTACACCTTC. The whole variable domain, filled in from reference TRBV30 and TRBJ1-2, reads SQTIHQWPATLVQPVGSPLSLECTVEGTSNPNLYWYRQAAGRGLQLLFYSVGIGQISSEVPQNLSASRPQDRQFILSSKKLLLSDSGFYLCAWRGPGRSRGYTFGSGTRLTVV.

This chain links TRBV19 with TRBJ1-6; possible D gene TRBD1, 5 bases. The CDR3 is made up of 15 amino acids. Trimming left V 4 bases short and J 3 bases short, with 10 bases between. The germline V gene has CDR1 LNHDA and CDR2 SQIVND (reference sequence). The CDR3 here is CASSTDSYYNSPLHF. The DNA of the CDR3 is TGTGCCAGTAGTACTGACAGTTACTATAATTCACCCCTCCACTTT.

The chain uses TRBV7-3 and TRBJ1-1; D is undetermined. The ends were cut back, 0 bases at V and 6 bases at J, with 8 bases in the middle. Germline loops: CDR1 SGHTA, CDR2 FQGTGA. This CDR3 region has 13 residues. CDR3: CASSLTPSSEAFF. The CDR3 DNA follows: TGTGCCAGCAGCTTAACACCATCGTCTGAAGCTTTCTTT.

V and J are TRBV7-8 and TRBJ1-5, with 7 bases fitting TRBD1. From germline, CDR1 is SGHVS and CDR2 FQNEAQ. This CDR3 has 16 residues. V gave up 4 bases and J gave up 4 bases; unmatched junction bases: 10. CDR3 sequence: CASSSGVDRMNQPQHF. CDR3 in DNA: TGTGCCAGCAGCTCCGGAGTGGACAGGATGAATCAGCCCCAGCATTTT.

This chain joins TRBV27 and TRBJ2-7; 7 bases agree with TRBD1. V trimming: 7 bases; J trimming: 3 bases; junction bases outside the gene matches: 12. The CDR3 runs to 15 residues. CDR1 MNHEY and CDR2 SMNVEV come from the germline V gene (reference sequence). DNA of the CDR3: TGTGCCAGCACCCCAAGGTGGGGACAGATCTACGAGCAGTACTTC. Its protein is CASTPRWGQIYEQYF.

The rearrangement uses TRBV7-3 and TRBJ2-5; perhaps TRBD2 as D (5 bases). There are 13 residues in the CDR3. Germline lookup yields CDR1 SGHTA and CDR2 FQGTGA. V was shortened by 4 bases and J by 5 bases, with 11 bases between the two germline ends. In DNA form, the CDR3 reads TGTGCCAGCAGCTCGAGCGGTGGGGAGACCCAGTACTTC. This codes for CASSSSGGETQYF.

V gene TRBV12-3 or TRBV12-4 combines with J gene TRBJ1-1, with D unclear. Between the trimmed V and J ends, which lost 10 bases and 4 bases, there was a span of 13 bases. CDR3 length: 12 amino acids. CDR3 sequence: CATWRHGTEAFF. The CDR3 bases are TGTGCCACCTGGAGGCATGGCACTGAAGCTTTCTTT.

J is TRBJ1-2 and V is TRBV7-3; 11 bases are a match to TRBD1. With V trimmed by 5 bases and J by 8 bases, 4 bases remained unmatched. The germline CDR1 and CDR2 sequences are SGHTA and FQGTGA. This CDR3 has 13 amino acids. The CDR3 nucleotides are TGTGCCAGCAGCACGGACAGGGGGCACGGCTACACCTTC. Its translation is CASSTDRGHGYTF.